The clone carrying this TCR beta chain was seen a few times. The CDR3 runs 19 residues. The germline V gene encodes CDR1 SGDLS and CDR2 YYNGEE. The junction had 13 bases not matched to a gene; V was cut back by 0 bases and J by 2 bases. This sample is drawn from a study of blood T cell repertoires in COVID-19. Sequenced by immunoSEQ multiplex PCR; TCRdb stores in-frame clones only, minus some. The sample yields roughly 190,000 clones, approximately 90% seen once. The TCR originated in a man aged 40-50 years with active or convalescent COVID-19. This chain joins TRBV9 and TRBJ2-5; 10 bases fit TRBD2. The specimen was peripheral blood. CDR3 protein: CASSVGGRGLAGDQETQYF. In DNA form, the CDR3 reads TGTGCCAGCAGCGTAGGCGGCAGGGGGCTAGCGGGAGATCAAGAGACCCAGTACTTC.